This TCR beta chain was recovered during a study of shared clonotypes between healthy human individuals. General study results and limits: A handful of donors held around 5% of naive CD4 clonotypes in common.

Within Nashville, Tennessee resided all donors, each a Caucasian adult. V lost 5 bases and J lost 0, with 15 bases in between. The CDR3 sequence is 15 residues long. Germline values: CDR1 SGHRS, CDR2 YFSETQ. Assay execution proceeded at the deep level. Sequenced by immunoSEQ multiplex PCR; TCRdb stores in-frame clones only, minus some. The data contain about 2.4 million clones, 93% of them singletons. As for this clone: Its target is not known.

Source material: naive CD4+ T cells from PBMCs. The subset: CD45RA+ positively selected. This TCR was sampled from a man aged 18 to 30 in good health. Some clones in this sample may be carry-over from other donors' samples. This rearrangement joins TRBV5-1 to TRBJ2-7, with D unresolved. CDR3 residues: CASRLTKSSSYEQYF. CDR3 DNA sequence: TGCGCCAGCAGACTGACCAAATCTTCCTCCTACGAGCAGTACTTC. The variable domain in full, with the rest retrieved from reference TRBV5-1 and TRBJ2-7, is KAGVTQTPRYLIKTRGQQVTLSCSPISGHRSVSWYQQTPGQGLQFLFEYFSETQRNKGNFPGRFSGRQFSNSRSEMNVSTLELGDSALYLCASRLTKSSSYEQYFGPGTRLTVT.